Below are 25 T cell receptor beta chains sequenced from a single sample in a study of spatial heterogeneity in lung cancer. Using its own MiXCR run on the 5' RACE reads, TCRdb lists one record per CDR3 protein. The sample records more than 80,000 distinct CDR3 sequences, less than 15% being singletons. As to time point: sample taken at primary tumor resection. Whole RNA obtained from tumor, nontumor lung or frozen PBMC underwent sequencing without sorting. This sample comprised PBMCs, obtained at surgery. The receptors here all came from a male donor with early-stage non-small cell lung cancer.

This clonotype was observed many times. The CDR3 sequence is CASTPLYDYLSYNEQFF. As DNA, the CDR3 is TGTGCCAGCACCCCTTTATATGACTACCTCTCCTACAATGAGCAGTTCTTC. V usage is TRBV27 and J usage is TRBJ2-1; D perhaps matches TRBD2 (5 bases). V was clipped by 7 bases and J by 0 bases, with 19 bases between them. This CDR3 region has 17 residues. Per germline, CDR1 MNHEY and CDR2 SMNVEV (reference sequence).

V is TRBV24-1 and J is TRBJ2-7; 9 bases line up with TRBD1. V was pared by 7 bases and J by 1 base, with 1 base of the junction left unmatched. The CDR3 contains 13 residues. Germline CDR1 reads KGHDR; CDR2 reads SFDVKD. The DNA for the CDR3 is TGTGCCACCAGGGGGACAGGGTCCTACGAGCAGTACTTC. It codes for CATRGTGSYEQYF.

The V and J genes are TRBV10-1 and TRBJ2-1, with TRBD2 matching 14 bases. The CDR3 contains 20 residues. The V segment lost 0 bases and the J segment 5 bases; nucleotides outside the gene matches: 12. Germline CDR1 WNHNN, CDR2 SYGVQD (reference sequence). The CDR3 sequence: CASSESSRLAGGPMDNEQFF. CDR3 bases: TGCGCCAGCAGTGAGTCATCCCGACTAGCGGGAGGGCCTATGGACAATGAGCAGTTCTTC.

Ten or more counts support this clonotype. The V gene is TRBV6-2 or TRBV6-3, the J gene TRBJ2-5, with D uncertain. Per germline, CDR1 MNHEY and CDR2 SVGEGT. Trimming removed 5 bases from V and 4 bases from J, with 20 bases in between. This CDR3 has 16 amino acids. CDR3 residues: CASSGIFARERETQYF. The CDR3 DNA follows: TGTGCCAGCAGTGGAATATTTGCGCGTGAAAGAGAGACCCAGTACTTC.

This clonotype was seen repeatedly, ten times or more. The rearrangement links TRBV4-1 to TRBJ2-3, with 7 bases lining up with TRBD2. The trim removed 5 bases at V and 0 bases at J, leaving 8 bases unmatched. This CDR3 has 16 amino acids. CDR1 and CDR2 from the germline V gene are MGHRA and YSYEKL. CDR3 sequence: CASSSRAGISTDTQYF. The CDR3 bases are TGCGCCAGCAGCTCTCGAGCGGGGATTAGCACAGATACGCAGTATTTT.

There are a few counts of this clonotype. The V gene is TRBV14, the J gene TRBJ1-4; D is undetermined. Germline CDR1 and CDR2: SGHDN and FVKESK. V shed 0 bases and J shed 5 bases, with 10 bases lying between them. The CDR3 runs to 15 residues. CDR3 residues: CASSQEGGENEKLFF. The DNA of the CDR3 is TGTGCCAGCAGCCAAGAAGGCGGAGAAAATGAAAAACTGTTTTTT. The full variable domain, completed using reference TRBV14 and TRBJ1-4, is EAGVTQFPSHSVIEKGQTVTLRCDPISGHDNLYWYRRVMGKEIKFLLHFVKESKQDESGMPNNRFLAERTGGTYSTLKVQPAELEDSGVYFCASSQEGGENEKLFFGSGTQLSVL.

This clonotype has a handful of counts. CDR3 nucleotide sequence: TGCGCCAGCAGCCAAGCTGCAGGGAAAAACGAGCAGTACTTC. Translation gives CASSQAAGKNEQYF. This chain joins TRBV4-3 and TRBJ2-7; D may be TRBD1 (5 bases). There are 14 residues in the CDR3. Germline V gene lookup returns CDR1 LGHNA and CDR2 YSLEER. V dropped 1 base and J dropped 5 bases, with 12 bases sitting between them.

This clonotype was found many times. The chain couples TRBV5-6 to TRBJ2-1; D possibly corresponds to TRBD2 (5 bases). Germline V lookup: CDR1 SGHDT, CDR2 YYEEEE. The CDR3 runs 15 residues. Trimming left V 2 bases short and J 1 base short, with 10 bases between. This CDR3 is CASSFRGGSYNEQFF. As DNA, the CDR3 is TGTGCCAGCAGCTTTCGTGGCGGGTCCTACAATGAGCAGTTCTTC.

The J gene is TRBJ1-2, the V gene TRBV15; TRBD1 matches 7 bases. The CDR3 loop spans 15 amino acids. From germline, CDR1 is LNHNV and CDR2 YYDKDF (reference sequence). Germline trimming cut 5 bases from V and 8 bases from J; bases unmatched to any gene: 14. CDR3 nucleotides: TGTGCCACCAGCCCACGACAGGGCGCCATCGAGGGCTACACCTTC. It specifies CATSPRQGAIEGYTF.

This clonotype was counted ten times or more. This chain joins TRBV7-2 and TRBJ2-5; TRBD2 matches at 10 bases. Germline-derived CDR1 and CDR2 are SGHTA and FQGNSA. The CDR3 sequence is 15 residues long. V lost 5 bases, J lost 2 bases, and 5 bases stayed unmatched. Written as DNA, the CDR3 is TGTGCCAGCAGCCGACGGACTAGCGGTCAAGAGACCCAGTACTTC. Protein sequence: CASSRRTSGQETQYF.

This clonotype has more than one count but fewer than ten. This chain links TRBV11-1 with TRBJ2-1; TRBD1 matches at 7 bases. J was trimmed by 5 bases and V by 3 bases; bases with no gene match: 10. From germline, CDR1 is SGHAT and CDR2 FQDESV (reference sequence). The CDR3 has 16 amino acids. CDR3 region: CASSFLRQGVHNEQFF. CDR3 nucleotides: TGTGCCAGCAGCTTTCTTAGGCAGGGGGTCCACAATGAGCAGTTCTTC.

There are a few counts of this clonotype. The chain combines TRBV4-3 with TRBJ1-1; D is ambiguous. Germline assignment: CDR1 LGHNA and CDR2 YSLEER. Trimming shortened V by 0 bases and J by 1 base, and 6 bases separated the two germline ends. This CDR3 is built from 14 residues. The DNA of the CDR3 is TGCGCCAGCAGCCAAGAAGGGAGGAACACTGAAGCTTTCTTT. Protein sequence: CASSQEGRNTEAFF.

This clonotype appeared a few times. The chain uses TRBV12-3 or TRBV12-4 and TRBJ2-1, with 8 positions matching TRBD2. The CDR3 is 17 amino acids. The V segment lost 6 bases and the J segment 0 bases; nucleotides outside the gene matches: 10. The CDR3 DNA follows: TGTGCCAGCAGCCCTTGGAGCGGGGGAAGCTCCTACAATGAGCAGTTCTTC. It specifies CASSPWSGGSSYNEQFF.

This clonotype was picked up many times. This rearrangement joins TRBV28 to TRBJ2-7, with 8 bases matching TRBD2. The germline CDR1 and CDR2 sequences are MDHEN and SYDVKM. After removal of 6 bases from V and 2 bases from J, the junction contained 6 bases not matched to a gene. This CDR3 is built from 14 residues. CDR3 sequence: CASRTGGRTYEQYF. For the CDR3, the DNA is TGTGCCAGCAGGACCGGCGGGAGGACCTACGAGCAGTACTTC. Combining the CDR3 with reference TRBV28 and TRBJ2-7 gives the whole variable domain DVKVTQSSRYLVKRTGEKVFLECVQDMDHENMFWYRQDPGLGLRLIYFSYDVKMKEKGDIPEGYSVSREKKERFSLILESASTNQTSMYLCASRTGGRTYEQYFGPGTRLTVT.

This clonotype came up a few times. This rearrangement joins TRBV19 to TRBJ2-1; TRBD1 is a possible D gene (5 bases). Trimming left V 6 bases short and J 2 bases short, with 14 bases between. Germline assignment: CDR1 LNHDA and CDR2 SQIVND (reference sequence). There are 15 residues in the CDR3. CDR3 nucleotide sequence: TGTGCCAGTAGGATCCAGGGCGGCCCCTACAATGAGCAGTTCTTC. It translates to CASRIQGGPYNEQFF.

This clonotype was counted a few times. This chain uses TRBV2 with TRBJ1-1; D is possibly TRBD1 (5 bases). Per germline, CDR1 SNHLY and CDR2 FYNNEI. The CDR3 has 18 residues. Trimming cost V 0 bases and J 0 bases, with 17 bases left between them. The DNA of the CDR3 is TGTGCCAGCAGTGAAGCGCTTCAAGCCATGGGGCTGAACACTGAAGCTTTCTTT. Protein product: CASSEALQAMGLNTEAFF.

The chain uses TRBV6-6 and TRBJ2-3; D gene uncertain. V shed 0 bases and J shed 1 base, with 17 bases lying between them. The germline V gene has CDR1 MNHNY and CDR2 SVGAGI (reference sequence). This CDR3 comprises 18 residues. For the CDR3, the DNA is TGTGCCAGCAGTTACTCGAGAGGAGCCGACACCCGCACAGATACGCAGTATTTT. This codes for CASSYSRGADTRTDTQYF.

This clonotype has a handful of counts. V is TRBV6-2 or TRBV6-3 and J is TRBJ2-4, with D unresolved. Germline V gene lookup returns CDR1 MNHEY and CDR2 SVGEGT. V lost 5 bases and J 8 bases, leaving 13 bases between the germline ends. The CDR3 totals 13 residues. The CDR3 protein is CASSQAPRYIQYF. In DNA form, the CDR3 reads TGTGCCAGCAGTCAAGCCCCTCGGTACATTCAGTACTTC.

Only a few counts were recorded for this clonotype. The chain joins TRBV30 to TRBJ1-2, with D maybe TRBD1 (5 bases). Germline CDR1 reads GTSNPN; CDR2 reads SVGIG (reference sequence). The CDR3 covers 15 residues. The germline V and J ends were trimmed by 0 bases and 0 bases, with 11 bases remaining between them. DNA for the CDR3: TGTGCCTGGAGTGTACTCCGGGACGCTAACTATGGCTACACCTTC. Translated: CAWSVLRDANYGYTF.

This clonotype was seen more than once but under ten times. V gene TRBV6-5 combines with J gene TRBJ2-7, with D perhaps assigned TRBD1 or TRBD2 (5 bases each). V dropped 7 bases and J dropped 0 bases, with 10 bases sitting between them. The length of the CDR3 is 13 residues. Per the germline V gene, CDR1 is MNHEY and CDR2 is SVGAGI. Here the CDR3 DNA reads TGTGCCAGCAAACGGGGCATCTCCTACGAGCAGTACTTC. Translation: CASKRGISYEQYF.

The chain combines TRBV30 with TRBJ2-7; 9 nucleotides agree with TRBD1. Looked up from germline, CDR1 is GTSNPN and CDR2 is SVGIG (reference sequence). The CDR3 contains 14 residues. Unmatched junction bases numbered 6, after V lost 3 bases and J lost 3 bases. The CDR3 DNA follows: TGTGCCTGGAGCCGGACAGGGGCCGGCTACGAGCAGTACTTC. This sequence encodes CAWSRTGAGYEQYF.

V is TRBV20-1 and J is TRBJ2-3; 10 positions agree with TRBD2. This CDR3 has 16 residues. Unmatched junction bases numbered 7, after V lost 0 bases and J lost 4 bases. Germline CDR1 DFQATT, CDR2 SNEGSKA (reference sequence). CDR3 region: CSARDSAAGGPDTQYF. The CDR3 coding sequence is TGCAGTGCTAGAGATTCCGCAGCGGGAGGGCCAGATACGCAGTATTTT.

In this sample, this clonotype turned up many times. The genes are TRBV21-1 and TRBJ1-4. TRBV21-1 is given as a pseudogene. This CDR3 is built from 17 residues. The CDR3 loop is CASSLLRAGGPGEKLFF. In DNA, the CDR3 is TGTGCCAGCAGCCTCCTTCGAGCCGGGGGGCCAGGTGAAAAACTGTTTTTT.

The table lists this clonotype with many counts. The chain is built from TRBV24-1 and TRBJ2-1, with 7 bases matching TRBD1. The germline CDR1 and CDR2 sequences are KGHDR and SFDVKD. The CDR3 is 13 residues long. V dropped 6 bases and J dropped 8; count of bases not matched to a gene: 6. CDR3 sequence: CATSPDREDEQFF. CDR3 sequence (DNA): TGTGCCACCAGTCCCGACAGGGAAGATGAGCAGTTCTTC.

This sequence joins TRBV7-2 and TRBJ2-1, with D perhaps being TRBD1 or TRBD2 (7 bases each). CDR3 length: 15 residues. Germline CDR1 reads SGHTA; CDR2 reads FQGNSA. V lost 5 bases and J 3 bases, leaving 14 bases between the germline ends. The CDR3 loop reads CASSPDREGYNEQFF. CDR3 DNA: TGTGCCAGCAGCCCTGACAGGGAGGGCTACAATGAGCAGTTCTTC.